The 17 T cell receptor beta chains below come from one sample, sequenced in a study of shared clonotypes between healthy human individuals. TCRdb's copy holds only in-frame clones and misses some; the assay was immunoSEQ multiplex PCR. This sample yields more than 2 million clones, of which approximately 94% are seen a single time; around 0.13% belongs to the top ten. What was sequenced was naive CD4+ T cells sorted from blood. This sample's subset: CD45RA+ positively selected. Source of these receptors: a man aged 18 to 35 in good health.

This chain uses TRBV18 with TRBJ2-5; D unclear. Per germline, CDR1 KGHSH and CDR2 LQKENI. Trimming took 0 bases from V and 5 from J, leaving 10 bases between them. The CDR3 covers 14 residues. CDR3 sequence reads: CASSPPSSGETQYF. The CDR3 nucleotides are TGTGCCAGCTCACCACCGAGTTCTGGGGAGACCCAGTACTTC.

This sequence joins TRBV6-6 and TRBJ2-1, with D hard to call. CDR3 length: 14 residues. Germline lookup yields CDR1 MNHNY and CDR2 SVGAGI (reference sequence). Between the trimmed V and J ends, which lost 6 bases and 0 bases, there was a span of 9 bases. The CDR3 coding sequence is TGTGCCAGCAGCTCCTCAAGCTCCTACAATGAGCAGTTCTTC. This codes for CASSSSSSYNEQFF.

The V call is TRBV6-1, the J call TRBJ1-2, with TRBD1 identical over 9 bases. The length of the CDR3 is 15 residues. V lost 10 bases, J lost 3 bases, and 12 bases stayed unmatched. Germline assignment: CDR1 MNHNS and CDR2 SASEGT. CDR3 region: CATDAQTGGHYGYTF. The CDR3 coding sequence is TGTGCCACCGACGCCCAAACAGGGGGCCACTATGGCTACACCTTC.

This chain links TRBV6-6 with TRBJ1-5; D gene unclear. This CDR3 has 13 amino acids. Germline V gene data show CDR1 as MNHNY and CDR2 as SVGAGI (reference sequence). Trimming removed 4 bases at V and 3 bases at J, with 7 bases between. CDR3 sequence: CASSSAYNQPQHF. CDR3 DNA sequence: TGTGCCAGCAGTTCTGCGTACAATCAGCCCCAGCATTTT.

V is TRBV6-6 and J is TRBJ2-7, with 8 bases lining up with TRBD2. This CDR3 has 12 amino acids. Germline-derived CDR1 and CDR2 are MNHNY and SVGAGI (reference sequence). The V gene end was trimmed by 8 bases and the J gene end by 5 bases; junction bases not matched to a gene: 5. DNA for the CDR3: TGTGCCAGCGCGGGACTAGGGCACGAGCAGTACTTC. This encodes CASAGLGHEQYF.

The rearrangement joins TRBV7-2 to TRBJ2-7, with 9 bases fitting TRBD1. Germline CDR1 and CDR2: SGHTA and FQGNSA. The CDR3 is 15 residues long. With V trimmed by 5 bases and J by 7 bases, 12 bases remained unmatched. CDR3 DNA sequence: TGTGCCAGCAGCCCGGGGACAGGGAACCGAGATGAGCAGTACTTC. This codes for CASSPGTGNRDEQYF.

The V and J genes are TRBV30 and TRBJ1-1; TRBD1 is a possible D gene (6 bases). The CDR3 runs to 15 residues. Trimming removed 0 bases from V and 0 bases from J, with 11 bases in between. CDR1 and CDR2 (germline): GTSNPN, SVGIG (reference sequence). CDR3 region: CAWSVLDRMNTEAFF. The CDR3 DNA follows: TGTGCCTGGAGTGTACTTGACAGGATGAACACTGAAGCTTTCTTT.

A word on this clone: The same CDR3 is also encoded by other DNA sequences in this sample. The chain has TRBV7-9 and TRBJ2-3, with D hard to call. This CDR3 has 15 residues. Germline V gives CDR1 SEHNR, CDR2 FQNEAQ (reference sequence). V was clipped by 1 base and J by 1 base, with 9 bases between them. CDR3 in DNA: TGTGCCAGCAGCTTAGTGGGCCAGGGCACAGATACGCAGTATTTT. Residues: CASSLVGQGTDTQYF. The full variable domain, in which reference TRBV7-9 and TRBJ2-3 provide the parts outside the CDR3, is DTGVSQNPRHKITKRGQNVTFRCDPISEHNRLYWYRQTLGQGPEFLTYFQNEAQLEKSRLLSDRFSAERPKGSFSTLEIQRTEQGDSAMYLCASSLVGQGTDTQYFGPGTRLTVL.

The V call is TRBV5-1, the J call TRBJ2-1; a weak D match, TRBD2 (5 bases). CDR1 and CDR2 from the germline V gene are SGHRS and YFSETQ. The CDR3 totals 16 residues. V lost 0 bases and J lost 5, with 15 bases in between. CDR3 in amino acids: CASSLGRAVIDNEQFF. CDR3 nucleotide sequence: TGCGCCAGCAGCTTGGGAAGAGCGGTTATTGACAATGAGCAGTTCTTC.

This clone was detected only once. V gene TRBV6-6 combines with J gene TRBJ1-6; a weak D match, TRBD1 (5 bases). V shed 2 bases and J shed 0 bases, with 8 bases lying between them. CDR1 and CDR2 (germline): MNHNY, SVGAGI (reference sequence). The length of the CDR3 is 16 residues. The CDR3 DNA sequence: TGTGCCAGCAGTTACGGGGGGAGCTCCTATAATTCACCCCTCCACTTT. It is translated as CASSYGGSSYNSPLHF.

The J gene is TRBJ2-5, the V gene TRBV5-1; 9 positions agree with TRBD1. Germline values: CDR1 SGHRS, CDR2 YFSETQ. The CDR3 spans 12 residues. Trimming removed 5 bases from V and 5 bases from J; junction bases left unmatched: 1. CDR3 sequence: CASRGQGETQYF. The DNA for the CDR3 is TGCGCCAGCAGGGGACAGGGTGAGACCCAGTACTTC.

A single count supports this clone. V gene TRBV11-3 combines with J gene TRBJ2-7; the match to TRBD2 covers 7 bases. CDR1 SGHNT and CDR2 YENEEA come from the germline V gene. The CDR3 extends over 15 amino acids. Trimming took 5 bases from V and 0 from J; bases not matched to a gene: 7. The CDR3 coding sequence is TGTGCCAGCAGCCTCAACCGGGACTACTCCTACGAGCAGTACTTC. Translation: CASSLNRDYSYEQYF.

The gene calls are TRBV18 and TRBJ2-2; the D is unclear. V lost 1 base and J 0 bases, leaving 6 bases between the germline ends. Germline V lookup: CDR1 KGHSH, CDR2 LQKENI. The CDR3 runs 15 residues. The CDR3 nucleotides are TGTGCCAGCTCACCACGGGCGGCGAACACCGGGGAGCTGTTTTTT. The encoded protein is CASSPRAANTGELFF.

V and J are TRBV30 and TRBJ2-5; D remains ambiguous. V shed 1 base and J shed 2 bases, with 11 bases lying between them. The CDR3 consists of 14 residues. Germline V lookup: CDR1 GTSNPN, CDR2 SVGIG (reference sequence). CDR3 protein: CAWSGRINQETQYF. The CDR3 DNA follows: TGTGCCTGGAGTGGACGCATTAATCAAGAGACCCAGTACTTC.

The V and J genes are TRBV2 and TRBJ1-4; 9 bases agree with TRBD1. The germline V gene has CDR1 SNHLY and CDR2 FYNNEI. CDR3 size: 16 residues. With 5 bases clipped from V and 1 base from J, the junction kept 5 bases outside the gene matches. In DNA form, the CDR3 reads TGTGCCAGCAGTCAGGACAGGGGCGTAACTAATGAAAAACTGTTTTTT. As protein: CASSQDRGVTNEKLFF.

In this sample, this clone turned up once. The sample has other DNA sequences that encode this CDR3 too. The CDR3 is CASSFPTYEQYF. The DNA for the CDR3 is TGTGCCAGCAGTTTCCCAACCTACGAGCAGTACTTC. The chain couples TRBV28 to TRBJ2-7; D is ambiguous. Trimming stripped 3 bases from V and 2 bases from J, with 5 bases between. The CDR3 is 12 residues long. Germline-derived CDR1 and CDR2 are MDHEN and SYDVKM.

This sequence joins TRBV12-5 and TRBJ2-3; weak D call: TRBD2 (6 bases). Trimming removed 3 bases from V and 4 bases from J, with 8 bases in between. The CDR3 length is 13 residues. Germline CDR1 and CDR2: LGHNT and FRNRAP. The CDR3 reads CASGLAGADTQYF. CDR3 DNA sequence: TGTGCTAGTGGTTTAGCGGGCGCAGATACGCAGTATTTT.